The rows below give T cell receptor beta chains drawn from one sample of a study of blood T cell repertoires in COVID-19. Only in-frame clones appear in the TCRdb table, and some are missing; sequencing was by immunoSEQ multiplex PCR. The table lists roughly 190,000 clones, about 93% of them singletons. The specimen was peripheral blood. The receptor set was obtained from a young man with COVID-19, enrolled during active disease. CDR3s include the opening cysteine and the closing phenylalanine or tryptophan. D genes are given only for firm matches. Clone size is not always given. Where it is, it says once, few, many or a class for expanded clones.

CDR3,DNA,size,J,V,D
CASSELYSYEQYF,TGTGCCAGCAGTGAACTTTACTCCTACGAGCAGTACTTC,.,TRBJ2-7,TRBV6-1,.
CASSPQQGTGELFF,TGCGCCAGCAGCCCCCAGCAGGGCACCGGGGAGCTGTTTTTT,once,TRBJ2-2,TRBV5-1,.
CASSDSWTGGGNLYGYTF,TGTGCCAGCAGTGACTCGTGGACAGGGGGCGGAAACCTCTATGGCTACACCTTC,.,TRBJ1-2,TRBV6-4,TRBD1
CASRRVAGGQYTGELFF,TGTGCCAGCAGAAGGGTAGCGGGGGGGCAATACACCGGGGAGCTGTTTTTT,.,TRBJ2-2,TRBV4-2,TRBD2
CASSFAGSETQYF,TGTGCCAGCAGCTTCGCGGGGTCAGAGACCCAGTACTTC,.,TRBJ2-5,TRBV7-3,.
CASSFRVSYEQYF,TGTGCCAGCAGCTTCAGGGTCTCCTACGAGCAGTACTTC,.,TRBJ2-7,TRBV11-2,.
CASSQVVPRTGSNYGYTF,TGCGCCAGCAGCCAAGTAGTTCCCAGGACAGGGTCTAACTATGGCTACACCTTC,.,TRBJ1-2,TRBV4-1,TRBD1
CASSLGFRVVDLAFF,TGTGCCAGCAGCTTGGGTTTTCGCGTGGTCGACTTAGCTTTCTTT,.,TRBJ1-1,TRBV5-5,.
CASRFKDTQYF,TGTGCCAGCAGGTTCAAAGATACGCAGTATTTT,.,TRBJ2-3,TRBV7-3,.
CASSYKQGLGGNTIYF,TGTGCCAGCAGTTACAAACAGGGGCTAGGGGGAAACACCATATATTTT,.,TRBJ1-3,TRBV6-5,TRBD1
CASRTDLNTEAFF,TGTGCCAGCAGGACGGACTTGAACACTGAAGCTTTCTTT,.,TRBJ1-1,TRBV6-5,.
CASSPSRKGAEQYF,TGCGCCAGCAGCCCCAGTAGGAAGGGGGCCGAGCAGTACTTC,.,TRBJ2-7,TRBV10-2,TRBD1
CASSPQVSGEDGYTF,TGTGCCAGCTCACCCCAAGTGTCGGGGGAGGATGGCTACACCTTC,.,TRBJ1-2,TRBV18,.
CASSLAGGREQYF,TGCGCCAGCAGCTTAGCAGGGGGGAGAGAGCAGTACTTC,few,TRBJ2-7,TRBV5-1,.
CASSELLAGYNEQFF,TGTGCCAGCAGTGAACTCCTAGCGGGTTACAATGAGCAGTTCTTC,once,TRBJ2-1,TRBV6-1,TRBD2
CASAVGGGFNQPQHF,TGTGCCAGCGCTGTCGGGGGGGGTTTCAATCAGCCCCAGCATTTT,.,TRBJ1-5,TRBV6-5,.
CASSPPAYTAYSNQPQHF,TGTGCCAGTAGTCCCCCCGCTTATACAGCCTATAGCAATCAGCCCCAGCATTTT,.,TRBJ1-5,TRBV19,.
CASNPGQGNYGYTF,TGTGCCAGTAACCCCGGACAGGGTAACTATGGCTACACCTTC,.,TRBJ1-2,TRBV19,TRBD1
CASSIAGGYTF,TGTGCCAGTAGTATCGCGGGTGGCTACACCTTC,.,TRBJ1-2,TRBV19,.
CASSEGGGETQYF,TGCGCCAGCAGTGAAGGGGGCGGAGAGACCCAGTACTTC,.,TRBJ2-5,TRBV10-1,TRBD1
CASSTGTANQPQHF,TGTGCCAGCAGTACCGGGACAGCCAATCAGCCCCAGCATTTT,.,TRBJ1-5,TRBV6-6,TRBD1
CAWSVQGAGTEAFF,TGTGCCTGGAGTGTACAGGGGGCTGGCACTGAAGCTTTCTTT,.,TRBJ1-1,TRBV30,TRBD1
CAVSQGLGLEQYF,TGTGCCGTTTCCCAGGGTTTGGGGCTCGAGCAGTACTTC,.,TRBJ2-7,TRBV27,.
CASSETSGQPQHF,TGTGCCAGCAGTGAAACGTCAGGTCAGCCCCAGCATTTT,.,TRBJ1-5,TRBV6-1,.
CASSQDGATSGPDTQYF,TGTGCCAGCAGCCAAGATGGTGCGACTAGCGGCCCAGATACGCAGTATTTT,.,TRBJ2-3,TRBV14,TRBD2
CASSSSLDRGGYGYTF,TGTGCCAGCAGCTCGTCACTCGACAGGGGTGGCTATGGCTACACCTTC,.,TRBJ1-2,TRBV7-6,TRBD1
CASSIGGLGNQPQHF,TGTGCCAGTAGTATCGGGGGGCTCGGCAATCAGCCCCAGCATTTT,.,TRBJ1-5,TRBV19,.
CASSELGLAGAQENTDTQYF,TGTGCCAGCAGTGAACTGGGACTAGCGGGGGCACAGGAGAACACAGATACGCAGTATTTT,.,TRBJ2-3,TRBV6-1,TRBD2
CASSTNNLGTGSGYTF,TGTGCCAGCAGCACCAACAATCTAGGGACAGGGTCCGGCTACACCTTC,.,TRBJ1-2,TRBV7-2,TRBD1
CASSQVPGQGSNSPLHF,TGTGCCAGCAGCCAGGTACCGGGACAGGGTTCTAATTCACCCCTCCACTTT,.,TRBJ1-6,TRBV16,TRBD1
CASSLRGPHTGELFF,TGTGCCAGCAGCTTAAGGGGGCCCCACACCGGGGAGCTGTTTTTT,.,TRBJ2-2,TRBV7-3,.
CSVCIAYNEQFF,TGCAGCGTTTGTATAGCCTACAATGAGCAGTTCTTC,.,TRBJ2-1,TRBV29-1,.
CASSMPGQGDTEAFF,TGTGCCAGTAGTATGCCGGGACAGGGCGACACTGAAGCTTTCTTT,.,TRBJ1-1,TRBV19,TRBD1
CAWSPTAEDQPQHF,TGTGCCTGGAGTCCGACCGCGGAAGATCAGCCCCAGCATTTT,.,TRBJ1-5,TRBV30,.
CASSLGQGANTGELFF,TGCGCCAGCAGCTTAGGCCAGGGGGCCAACACCGGGGAGCTGTTTTTT,.,TRBJ2-2,TRBV5-1,TRBD1
CASSLSGSGGKETQYF,TGTGCCAGCAGCTTGAGTGGAAGCGGGGGGAAAGAGACCCAGTACTTC,.,TRBJ2-5,TRBV5-4,TRBD2
CASSLIEAGAPYNEQFF,TGCGCCAGCAGCTTAATTGAAGCGGGGGCCCCCTACAATGAGCAGTTCTTC,.,TRBJ2-1,TRBV5-1,TRBD2
CASMENSANTGELFF,TGTGCCAGCATGGAGAATAGCGCGAACACCGGGGAGCTGTTTTTT,.,TRBJ2-2,TRBV27,.
CASSLVWRDTEAFF,TGTGCCAGCAGCTTAGTGTGGAGGGACACTGAAGCTTTCTTT,.,TRBJ1-1,TRBV11-2,.
CASSQDGVGNTIYF,TGTGCCAGCAGCCAAGACGGGGTCGGAAACACCATATATTTT,.,TRBJ1-3,TRBV3-1/TRBV3-2,.
CASSLLGGAGTEAFF,TGTGCCAGCAGCTTATTAGGGGGCGCCGGCACTGAAGCTTTCTTT,.,TRBJ1-1,TRBV5-5,TRBD1
CASSPGQGSTEAFF,TGTGCCAGCTCCCCGGGACAGGGCTCCACTGAAGCTTTCTTT,.,TRBJ1-1,TRBV18,TRBD1
CASSQDPGTANEKLFF,TGCGCCAGCAGCCAAGATCCCGGGACAGCTAATGAAAAACTGTTTTTT,.,TRBJ1-4,TRBV4-1,TRBD1
CASSPTSGRPYQETQYF,TGTGCCAGCAGCCCGACTAGCGGGAGACCGTACCAAGAGACCCAGTACTTC,.,TRBJ2-5,TRBV7-3,TRBD2
CASSGDTQPQHF,TGTGCCAGCAGTGGGGACACACAGCCCCAGCATTTT,.,TRBJ1-5,TRBV2,.
CASKLETSTDTQYF,TGCGCCAGCAAACTGGAGACCAGCACAGATACGCAGTATTTT,.,TRBJ2-3,TRBV5-1,.
CATSDPGGTEAFF,TGTGCCACCAGTGACCCCGGGGGCACTGAAGCTTTCTTT,.,TRBJ1-1,TRBV24-1,.
CASSSRTSGRNEQFF,TGTGCCAGCAGCTCCCGGACTAGCGGGAGGAATGAGCAGTTCTTC,once,TRBJ2-1,TRBV7-9,TRBD2
CAISESSSGEGTQYF,TGTGCCATCAGTGAGTCTTCTAGCGGTGAAGGGACCCAGTACTTC,few,TRBJ2-5,TRBV10-3,TRBD2
CASSYGTSGNTGELFF,TGTGCCAGCAGTTACGGGACTAGCGGGAACACCGGGGAGCTGTTTTTT,.,TRBJ2-2,TRBV6-5,TRBD2
CASSEVGGYGYTF,TGTGCCAGCAGTGAAGTGGGGGGTTATGGCTACACCTTC,.,TRBJ1-2,TRBV6-1,.
CSVAAGSEYGYTF,TGCAGCGTTGCGGCAGGGTCAGAGTATGGCTACACCTTC,.,TRBJ1-2,TRBV29-1,.
CASSETGGLFGYTF,TGTGCCAGCAGTGAGACAGGGGGCCTTTTTGGCTACACCTTC,.,TRBJ1-2,TRBV2,TRBD1
CASSQTGRLYEQYF,TGTGCCAGCAGTCAAACAGGGCGACTCTACGAGCAGTACTTC,once,TRBJ2-7,TRBV6-5,.
CASSLGLGGTGELFF,TGTGCCAGCAGCTTAGGTCTCGGGGGCACCGGGGAGCTGTTTTTT,.,TRBJ2-2,TRBV7-2,.
CASSESGDSYNEQFF,TGTGCCAGCAGTGAATCGGGGGACTCCTACAATGAGCAGTTCTTC,.,TRBJ2-1,TRBV2,.
CASSLEGGGSEKLFF,TGTGCCAGCAGCTTGGAAGGCGGAGGGAGTGAAAAACTGTTTTTT,.,TRBJ1-4,TRBV5-4,.
CASSLYRGLNTEAFF,TGTGCCAGCAGTTTGTACAGGGGACTGAACACTGAAGCTTTCTTT,.,TRBJ1-1,TRBV27,TRBD1